This T cell receptor (beta chain) originates from a study of T cells in Graves' hyperthyroidism and ophthalmopathy. Across the whole study: Peripheral blood was secured at the point of initial diagnosis, before any treatment. Study-level points and caveats: Most expanded thyroid clonotypes above 0.001 recurred in blood.

Criteria for exclusion of patients were uncontrolled infection, other autoimmune disease, pregnancy or lactation. Amplification targeted TCR beta CDR3 regions from RNA transcripts. An initial round of RT-PCR targeting the TCR CDR3 relied on the HTBI primer set. TCRdb re-analysed the multiplex PCR reads in MiXCR, keeping a single row per CDR3 protein. The sample carries fewer than 450,000 distinct CDR3 sequences, roughly 15% recorded once. The length of the CDR3 is 15 residues. Germline lookup yields CDR1 MDHEN and CDR2 SYDVKM. J lost 7 bases, V lost 8 bases, and 11 bases had no gene match. This clonotype was recorded at least ten times. What it binds is not known.

The sequence was collected from a woman in her sixties with Graves' ophthalmopathy. The specimen was blood. The chain links TRBV28 to TRBJ2-2; 9 nucleotides align to TRBD2. CDR3 nucleotides: TGTGCCAGCTTAACCCGACTAGCGGTGGTCGGGGAGCTGTTTTTT. Amino acids: CASLTRLAVVGELFF.